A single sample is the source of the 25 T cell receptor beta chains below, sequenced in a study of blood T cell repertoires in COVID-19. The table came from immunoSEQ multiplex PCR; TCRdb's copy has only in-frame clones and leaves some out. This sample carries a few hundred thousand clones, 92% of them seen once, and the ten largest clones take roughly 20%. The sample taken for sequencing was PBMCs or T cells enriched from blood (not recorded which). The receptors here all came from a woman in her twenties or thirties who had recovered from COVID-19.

The CDR3 spells CASSPGLAGGLLYEQYF. DNA for the CDR3: TGCGCCAGCAGCCCTGGACTAGCGGGGGGCCTTCTCTACGAGCAGTACTTC. V gene TRBV5-1 combines with J gene TRBJ2-7, with 14 bases lining up with TRBD2. The CDR3 extends over 17 amino acids. Per the germline V gene, CDR1 is SGHRS and CDR2 is YFSETQ. V trimming: 4 bases; J trimming: 3 bases; junction bases outside the gene matches: 9. Variable domain in full (rest from reference TRBV5-1 and TRBJ2-7): KAGVTQTPRYLIKTRGQQVTLSCSPISGHRSVSWYQQTPGQGLQFLFEYFSETQRNKGNFPGRFSGRQFSNSRSEMNVSTLELGDSALYLCASSPGLAGGLLYEQYFGPGTRLTVT.

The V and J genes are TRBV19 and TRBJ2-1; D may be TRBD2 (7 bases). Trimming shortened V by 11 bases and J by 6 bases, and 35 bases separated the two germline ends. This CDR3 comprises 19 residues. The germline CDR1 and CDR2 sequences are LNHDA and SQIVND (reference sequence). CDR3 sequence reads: CAGVQGGSGRTNQSNEQFF. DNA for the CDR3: TGTGCCGGAGTTCAAGGGGGGTCCGGGAGGACAAACCAATCCAATGAGCAGTTCTTC. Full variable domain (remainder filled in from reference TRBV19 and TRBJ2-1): DGGITQSPKYLFRKEGQNVTLSCEQNLNHDAMYWYRQDPGQGLRLIYYSQIVNDFQKGDIAEGYSVSREKKESFPLTVTSAQKNPTAFYLCAGVQGGSGRTNQSNEQFFGPGTRLTVL.

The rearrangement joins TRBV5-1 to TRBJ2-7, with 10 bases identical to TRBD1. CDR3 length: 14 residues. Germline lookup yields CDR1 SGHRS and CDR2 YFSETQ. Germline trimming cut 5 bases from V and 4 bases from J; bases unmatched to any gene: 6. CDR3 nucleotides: TGCGCCAGCAGTCTCGGGACAGGGGAGTACGAGCAGTACTTC. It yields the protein CASSLGTGEYEQYF.

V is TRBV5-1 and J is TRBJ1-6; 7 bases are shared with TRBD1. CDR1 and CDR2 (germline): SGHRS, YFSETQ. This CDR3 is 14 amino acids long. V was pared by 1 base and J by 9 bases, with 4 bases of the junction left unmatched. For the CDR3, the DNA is TGCGCCAGCAGCTTGCAGGGGGGAAGTTCACCCCTCCACTTT. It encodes CASSLQGGSSPLHF.

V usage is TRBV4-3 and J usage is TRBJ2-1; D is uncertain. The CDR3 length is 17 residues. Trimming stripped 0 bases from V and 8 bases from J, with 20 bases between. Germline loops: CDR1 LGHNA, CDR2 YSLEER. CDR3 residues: CASSQESPRGIYHEQFF. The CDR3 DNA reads TGCGCCAGCAGCCAAGAAAGTCCACGAGGAATCTATCATGAGCAGTTCTTC.

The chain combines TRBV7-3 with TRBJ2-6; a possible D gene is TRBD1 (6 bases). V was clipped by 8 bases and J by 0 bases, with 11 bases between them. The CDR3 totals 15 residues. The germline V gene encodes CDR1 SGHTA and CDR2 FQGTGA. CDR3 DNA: TGTGCCAGCGCCAGGGGCGGCTCTGGGGCCAACGTCCTGACTTTC. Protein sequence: CASARGGSGANVLTF.

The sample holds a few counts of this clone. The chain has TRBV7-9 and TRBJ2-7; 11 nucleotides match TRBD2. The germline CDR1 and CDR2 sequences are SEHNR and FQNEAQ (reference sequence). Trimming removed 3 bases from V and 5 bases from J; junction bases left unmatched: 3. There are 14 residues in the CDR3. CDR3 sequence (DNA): TGTGCCAGCAGCTTTAGCGGGAGGGCCGACGAGCAGTACTTC. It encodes CASSFSGRADEQYF.

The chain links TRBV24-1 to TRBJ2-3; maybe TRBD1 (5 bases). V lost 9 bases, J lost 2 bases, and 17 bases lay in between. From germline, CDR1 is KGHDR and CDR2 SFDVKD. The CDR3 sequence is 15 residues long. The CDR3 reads CATAHGAVPTDTQYF. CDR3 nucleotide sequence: TGTGCCACCGCCCATGGGGCAGTACCCACAGATACGCAGTATTTT.

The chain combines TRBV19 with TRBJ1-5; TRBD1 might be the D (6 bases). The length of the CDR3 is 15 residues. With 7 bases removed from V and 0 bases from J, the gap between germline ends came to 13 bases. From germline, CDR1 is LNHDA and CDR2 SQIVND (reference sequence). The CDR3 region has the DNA TGTGCCAGTACCCCCGGGACAACTAGCAATCAGCCCCAGCATTTT. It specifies CASTPGTTSNQPQHF.

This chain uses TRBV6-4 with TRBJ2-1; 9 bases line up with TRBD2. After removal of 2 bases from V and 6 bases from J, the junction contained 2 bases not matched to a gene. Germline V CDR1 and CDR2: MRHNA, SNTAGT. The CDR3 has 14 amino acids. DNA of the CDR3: TGTGCCAGCAGTGACGCGGGGGGGCCCAATGAGCAGTTCTTC. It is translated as CASSDAGGPNEQFF.

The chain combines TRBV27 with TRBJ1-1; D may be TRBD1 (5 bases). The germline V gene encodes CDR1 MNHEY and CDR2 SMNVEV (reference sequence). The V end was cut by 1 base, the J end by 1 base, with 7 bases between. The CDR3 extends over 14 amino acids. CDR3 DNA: TGTGCCAGCAGTTTATTCGGGGGGAACACTGAAGCTTTCTTT. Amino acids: CASSLFGGNTEAFF.

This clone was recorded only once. The CDR3 DNA follows: TGTGCCATCAACGGGGGGGTGCATCAGCCCCAGCATTTT. Translated, it gives CAINGGVHQPQHF. The chain recombines TRBV6-5 with TRBJ1-5; TRBD1 might be the D (5 bases). This CDR3 is 13 amino acids long. CDR1 and CDR2 from the germline V gene are MNHEY and SVGAGI. Trimming shortened V by 10 bases and J by 5 bases, and 15 bases separated the two germline ends.

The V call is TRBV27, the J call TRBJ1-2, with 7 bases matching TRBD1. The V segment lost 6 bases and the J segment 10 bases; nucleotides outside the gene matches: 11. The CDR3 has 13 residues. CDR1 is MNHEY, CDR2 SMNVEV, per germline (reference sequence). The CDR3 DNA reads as TGTGCCAGCAGCCCAACAGGGGCGGAACTCTACACCTTC. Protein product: CASSPTGAELYTF.

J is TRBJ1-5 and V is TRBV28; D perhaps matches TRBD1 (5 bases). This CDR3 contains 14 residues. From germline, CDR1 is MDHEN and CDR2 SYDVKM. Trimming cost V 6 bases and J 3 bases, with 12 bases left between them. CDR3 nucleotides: TGTGCCAGCAGGACCACAGGATTCAATCAGCCCCAGCATTTT. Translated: CASRTTGFNQPQHF.

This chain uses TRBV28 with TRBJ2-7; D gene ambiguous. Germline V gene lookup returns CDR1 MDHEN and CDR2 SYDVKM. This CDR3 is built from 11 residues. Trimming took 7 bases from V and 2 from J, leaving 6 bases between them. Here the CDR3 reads CASTLAYEQYF. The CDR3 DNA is TGTGCCAGCACACTCGCCTACGAGCAGTACTTC.

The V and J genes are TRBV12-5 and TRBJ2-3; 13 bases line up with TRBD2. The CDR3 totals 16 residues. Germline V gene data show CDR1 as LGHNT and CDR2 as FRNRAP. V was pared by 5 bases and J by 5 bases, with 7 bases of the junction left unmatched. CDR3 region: CASGIGTSGEGDTQYF. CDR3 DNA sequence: TGTGCTAGTGGTATCGGGACTAGCGGGGAAGGAGATACGCAGTATTTT.

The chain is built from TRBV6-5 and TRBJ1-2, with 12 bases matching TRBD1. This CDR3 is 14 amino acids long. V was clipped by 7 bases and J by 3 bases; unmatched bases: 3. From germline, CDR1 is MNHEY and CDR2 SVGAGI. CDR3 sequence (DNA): TGTGCCAGCACTGGGACAGGGGGCGACTATGGCTACACCTTC. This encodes CASTGTGGDYGYTF.

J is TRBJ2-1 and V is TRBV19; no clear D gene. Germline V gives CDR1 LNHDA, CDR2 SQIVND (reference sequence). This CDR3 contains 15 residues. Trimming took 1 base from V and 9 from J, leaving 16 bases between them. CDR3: CASSIGPAAVGEQFF. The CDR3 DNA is TGTGCCAGTAGTATAGGGCCCGCGGCCGTCGGTGAGCAGTTCTTC.

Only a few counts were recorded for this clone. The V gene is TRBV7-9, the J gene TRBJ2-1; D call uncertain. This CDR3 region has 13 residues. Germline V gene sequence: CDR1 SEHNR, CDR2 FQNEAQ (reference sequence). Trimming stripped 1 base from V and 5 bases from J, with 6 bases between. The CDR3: CASSLGQNNEQFF. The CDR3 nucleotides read TGTGCCAGCAGCTTAGGACAAAACAATGAGCAGTTCTTC.

The CDR3 nucleotides read TGTGCCACCAGTGAACCCCGGACACCGAGTCTATTCTTT. As protein: CATSEPRTPSLFF. The V call is TRBV24-1, the J call TRBJ1-1, with D perhaps matching TRBD1 (5 bases). This CDR3 is built from 13 residues. Trimming removed 4 bases from V and 14 bases from J, with 19 bases in between. Germline CDR1 KGHDR, CDR2 SFDVKD.

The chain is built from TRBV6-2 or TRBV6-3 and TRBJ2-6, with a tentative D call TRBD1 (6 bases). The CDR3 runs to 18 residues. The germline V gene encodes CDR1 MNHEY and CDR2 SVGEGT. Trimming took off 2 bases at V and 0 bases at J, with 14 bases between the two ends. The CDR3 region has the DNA TGTGCCAGCAGTTACGGGCCAGGGGTTAGCTCTGGGGCCAACGTCCTGACTTTC. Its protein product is CASSYGPGVSSGANVLTF.

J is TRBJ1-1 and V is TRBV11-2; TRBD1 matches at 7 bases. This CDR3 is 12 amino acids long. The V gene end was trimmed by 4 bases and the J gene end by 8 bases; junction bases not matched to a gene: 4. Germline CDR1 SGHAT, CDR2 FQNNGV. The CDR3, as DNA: TGTGCCAGCAGCTCAGTGGACAGGGAAGCTTTCTTT. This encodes CASSSVDREAFF.

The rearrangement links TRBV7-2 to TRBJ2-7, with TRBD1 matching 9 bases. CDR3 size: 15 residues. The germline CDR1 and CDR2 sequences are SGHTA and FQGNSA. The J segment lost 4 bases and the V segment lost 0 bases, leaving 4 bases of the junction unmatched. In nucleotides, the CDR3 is TGTGCCAGCAGCTTAGCACAGGGGGCGCAATACGAGCAGTACTTC. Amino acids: CASSLAQGAQYEQYF. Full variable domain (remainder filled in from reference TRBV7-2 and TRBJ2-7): GAGVSQSPSNKVTEKGKDVELRCDPISGHTALYWYRQSLGQGLEFLIYFQGNSAPDKSGLPSDRFSAERTGGSVSTLTIQRTQQEDSAVYLCASSLAQGAQYEQYFGPGTRLTVT.

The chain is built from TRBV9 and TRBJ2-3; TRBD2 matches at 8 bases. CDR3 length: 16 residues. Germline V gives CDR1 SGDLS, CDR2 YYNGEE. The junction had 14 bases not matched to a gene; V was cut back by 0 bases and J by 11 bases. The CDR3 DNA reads TGTGCCAGCAGCGTAGGAAGTTCGGGGGGGCCTGTCGGGCAGTATTTT. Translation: CASSVGSSGGPVGQYF.

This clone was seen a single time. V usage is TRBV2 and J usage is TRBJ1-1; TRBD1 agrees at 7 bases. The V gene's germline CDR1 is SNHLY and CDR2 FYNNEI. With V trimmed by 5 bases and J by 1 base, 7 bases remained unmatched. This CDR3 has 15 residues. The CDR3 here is CASSYRGVWNTEAFF. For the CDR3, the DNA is TGTGCCAGCAGTTACAGGGGTGTATGGAACACTGAAGCTTTCTTT.